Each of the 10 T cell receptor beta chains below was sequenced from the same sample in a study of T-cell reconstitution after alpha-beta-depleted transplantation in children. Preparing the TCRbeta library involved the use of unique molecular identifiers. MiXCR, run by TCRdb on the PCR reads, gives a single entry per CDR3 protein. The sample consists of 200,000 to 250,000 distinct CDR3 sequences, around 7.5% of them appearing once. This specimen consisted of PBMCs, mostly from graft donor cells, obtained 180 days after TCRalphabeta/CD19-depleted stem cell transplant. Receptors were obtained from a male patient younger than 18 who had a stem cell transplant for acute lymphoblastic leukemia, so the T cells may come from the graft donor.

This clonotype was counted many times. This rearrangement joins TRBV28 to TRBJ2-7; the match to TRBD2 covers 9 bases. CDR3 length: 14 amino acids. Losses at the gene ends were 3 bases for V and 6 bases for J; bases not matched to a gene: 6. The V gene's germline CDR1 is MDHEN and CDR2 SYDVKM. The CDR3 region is CASSFLSGSGEQYF. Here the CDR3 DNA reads TGTGCCAGCAGTTTCCTTAGCGGGAGCGGCGAGCAGTACTTC. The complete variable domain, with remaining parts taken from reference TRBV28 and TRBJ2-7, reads DVKVTQSSRYLVKRTGEKVFLECVQDMDHENMFWYRQDPGLGLRLIYFSYDVKMKEKGDIPEGYSVSREKKERFSLILESASTNQTSMYLCASSFLSGSGEQYFGPGTRLTVT.

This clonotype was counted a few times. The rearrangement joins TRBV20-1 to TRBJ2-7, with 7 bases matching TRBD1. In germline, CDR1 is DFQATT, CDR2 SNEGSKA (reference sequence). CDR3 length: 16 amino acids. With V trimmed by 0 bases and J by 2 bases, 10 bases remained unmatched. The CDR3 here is CSAREPRQGNTYEQYF. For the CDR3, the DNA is TGCAGTGCTAGAGAACCCCGACAGGGAAACACCTACGAGCAGTACTTC.

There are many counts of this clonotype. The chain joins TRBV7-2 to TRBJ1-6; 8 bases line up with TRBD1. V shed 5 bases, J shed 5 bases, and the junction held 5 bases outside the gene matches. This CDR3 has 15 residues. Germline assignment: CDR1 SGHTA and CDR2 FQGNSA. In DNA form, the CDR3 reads TGTGCCAGCAGCGCGGACAGGGCAGATAATTCACCCCTCCACTTT. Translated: CASSADRADNSPLHF.

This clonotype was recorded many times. DNA of the CDR3: TGTGCCGGTGGGGCAGGGCCCACCGGGGAGCTGTTTTTT. The encoded protein is CAGGAGPTGELFF. V usage is TRBV6-1 and J usage is TRBJ2-2; maybe TRBD1 (5 bases). CDR3 size: 13 residues. Trimming took off 11 bases at V and 4 bases at J, with 14 bases between the two ends. Per the germline V gene, CDR1 is MNHNS and CDR2 is SASEGT.

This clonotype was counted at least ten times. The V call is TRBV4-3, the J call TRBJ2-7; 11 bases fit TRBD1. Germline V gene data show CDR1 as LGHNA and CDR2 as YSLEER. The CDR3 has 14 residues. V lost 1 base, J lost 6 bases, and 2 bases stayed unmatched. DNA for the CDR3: TGCGCCAGCAGCCAAGGCGGACAGGGGGCCGAGCAGTACTTC. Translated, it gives CASSQGGQGAEQYF.

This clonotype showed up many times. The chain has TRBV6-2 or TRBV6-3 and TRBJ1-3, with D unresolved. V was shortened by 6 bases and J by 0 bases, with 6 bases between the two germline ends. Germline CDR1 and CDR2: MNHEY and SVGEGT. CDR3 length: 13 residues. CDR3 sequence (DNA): TGTGCCAGCAGGCAAACCTCTGGAAACACCATATATTTT. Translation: CASRQTSGNTIYF.

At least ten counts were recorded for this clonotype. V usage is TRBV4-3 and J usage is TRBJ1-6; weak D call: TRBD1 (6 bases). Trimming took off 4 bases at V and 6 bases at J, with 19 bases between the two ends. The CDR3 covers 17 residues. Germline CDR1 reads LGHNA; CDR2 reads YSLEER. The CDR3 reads CASSRYRSGTTNSPLHF. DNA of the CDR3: TGCGCCAGCAGCCGATACCGCTCCGGGACAACTAATTCACCCCTCCACTTT.

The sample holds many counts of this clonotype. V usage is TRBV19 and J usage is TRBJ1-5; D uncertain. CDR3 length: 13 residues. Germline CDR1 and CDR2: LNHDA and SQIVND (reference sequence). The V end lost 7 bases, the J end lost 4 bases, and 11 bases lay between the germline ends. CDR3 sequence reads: CASKGLGNQPQHF. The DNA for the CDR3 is TGTGCCAGTAAGGGTCTTGGGAATCAGCCCCAGCATTTT.

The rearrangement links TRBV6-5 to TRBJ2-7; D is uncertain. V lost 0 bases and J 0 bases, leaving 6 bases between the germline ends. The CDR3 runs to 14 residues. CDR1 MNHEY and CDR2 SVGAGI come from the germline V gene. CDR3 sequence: CASSYSDNSYEQYF. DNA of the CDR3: TGTGCCAGCAGTTACTCCGACAACTCCTACGAGCAGTACTTC.

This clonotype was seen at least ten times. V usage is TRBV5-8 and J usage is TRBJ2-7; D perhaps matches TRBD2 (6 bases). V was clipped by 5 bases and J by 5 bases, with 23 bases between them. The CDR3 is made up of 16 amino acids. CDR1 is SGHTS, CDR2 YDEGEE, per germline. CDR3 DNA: TGTGCCAGCAGGCCTATTATTCGGGGGAAGGCCCACGAGCAGTACTTC. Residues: CASRPIIRGKAHEQYF.